This TCR beta chain was found in a study of T-cell reconstitution after alpha-beta-depleted transplantation in children. Study-level results: The origin of alpha-beta T cells about two months after transplant was reportedly several hundred expanded graft clones. Newly generated T cells supplied most T-cell counts and diversity one year post-transplant.

V shed 1 base and J shed 5 bases, with 12 bases lying between them. The CDR3 totals 15 residues. Germline CDR1 is SGHTA and CDR2 is FQGNSA. Preparing the TCRbeta library involved the use of unique molecular identifiers. Each CDR3 protein is one row after TCRdb ran MiXCR on the PCR reads. The repertoire holds some 200,000 distinct CDR3 sequences, with approximately 8.4% as singletons. This clonotype was picked up a small number of times. The antigen remains undetermined. This chain connects TRBV7-2 to TRBJ2-1; tentative D call: TRBD2 (6 bases). The sequence was collected from a male patient between 2 and 10 years old who had a stem cell transplant for acute myeloid leukemia, so the T cells may come from the graft donor. The specimen comprised PBMCs, mostly from graft donor cells, sampled 360 days after TCRalphabeta/CD19-depleted stem cell transplant. CDR3: CASSLVAGPNNEQFF. The DNA for the CDR3 is TGTGCCAGCAGCTTAGTGGCGGGGCCTAACAATGAGCAGTTCTTC.